One sample yielded the 4 T cell receptor beta chains listed below, sequenced in a study of graft-versus-host responses after intestinal transplantation. TCRdb keeps only in-frame clones here, not all; method: immunoSEQ multiplex PCR. Of around 26,000 clones in the sample, approximately 94% were seen once. The sequences come from PBMCs, collected 156 days after intestinal transplant. These TCRs come from a human patient who received an intestinal transplant, so some T cells may come from the graft donor.

This CDR3 reads CASSAARGYGYTF. The CDR3 DNA follows: TGTGCCAGCAGCGCAGCGAGGGGCTATGGCTACACCTTC. This chain uses TRBV6-4 with TRBJ1-2, with a weak D call TRBD1 (5 bases). The CDR3 runs 13 residues. Trimming took off 6 bases at V and 4 bases at J, with 12 bases between the two ends. Germline loops: CDR1 MRHNA, CDR2 SNTAGT.

The rearrangement uses TRBV28 and TRBJ1-1; D might be TRBD1 (6 bases). This CDR3 region has 10 residues. The germline V gene encodes CDR1 MDHEN and CDR2 SYDVKM. V dropped 11 bases and J dropped 10 bases, with 14 bases sitting between them. The CDR3 here is CAVTGLGAFF. The DNA for the CDR3 is TGTGCCGTGACAGGTCTGGGAGCTTTCTTT.

The V and J genes are TRBV7-9 and TRBJ2-7; D remains unclear. Trimming pared 5 bases from V and 3 bases from J, leaving 5 bases between. The germline gives CDR1 SEHNR, CDR2 FQNEAQ (reference sequence). The CDR3 is 11 amino acids. The CDR3 sequence is CASSPDYEQYF. Written as DNA, the CDR3 is TGTGCCAGCAGCCCAGACTACGAGCAGTACTTC.

V and J are TRBV6-1 and TRBJ2-5, with D possibly being TRBD2 (6 bases). There are 15 residues in the CDR3. V was trimmed by 6 bases and J by 5 bases, leaving 19 bases between them. The germline V gene encodes CDR1 MNHNS and CDR2 SASEGT. As DNA, the CDR3 is TGTGCCAGCAGCGAGGACACCGGGGGTAGGGAGACCCAGTACTTC. It translates to CASSEDTGGRETQYF.